This is a list of T cell receptor beta chains from one sample in a study of blood T cells in healthy people across ages. TCRdb redid the calling of the 5' RACE reads with MiXCR, one entry per CDR3 protein. The sample lists 700,000 to 950,000 distinct CDR3 sequences, roughly 64% seen once, with approximately 23% in the top ten. Sequencing was carried out using blood. All receptors derive from a man aged 25 to 40 in good health. The CDR3 runs from the conserved cysteine through the conserved F or W. The order of the fields is clone size, J gene, D gene, CDR3 length, V gene, CDR3 DNA, CDR3 protein. A D gene is named only where the DNA matches it firmly. The size of a clone is reported for some rows only, either as once, few or many, or as a class for expanded clones.

abundance: few
j_gene: TRBJ1-2
d_gene: NA
len: 14
v_gene: TRBV28
CDR3nt: TGTGCCAGCAGCTTTGGGGGTATGGGATATGGCTACACCTTC
CDR3aa: CASSFGGMGYGYTF

abundance: NA
j_gene: TRBJ2-7
d_gene: NA
len: 14
v_gene: TRBV27
CDR3nt: TGTGCCAGCAGTTTAAGAGGGAGCCTCTACGAGCAGTACTTC
CDR3aa: CASSLRGSLYEQYF

abundance: few
j_gene: TRBJ2-7
d_gene: TRBD1
len: 13
v_gene: TRBV18
CDR3nt: TGTGCCAGCTCTCGGGACAGGGTGAGCGAGCAGTACTTC
CDR3aa: CASSRDRVSEQYF

abundance: NA
j_gene: TRBJ1-4
d_gene: TRBD1
len: 15
v_gene: TRBV7-9
CDR3nt: TGTGCCAGCAGCTTAGCGGGACAGTCTAATGAAAAACTGTTTTTT
CDR3aa: CASSLAGQSNEKLFF

abundance: NA
j_gene: TRBJ2-7
d_gene: NA
len: 14
v_gene: TRBV3-1
CDR3nt: TGTGCCAGCAGCCATTTGCGGGTAGGAACAGAGCAGTACTTC
CDR3aa: CASSHLRVGTEQYF

abundance: NA
j_gene: TRBJ2-1
d_gene: TRBD2
len: 14
v_gene: TRBV20-1
CDR3nt: TGCAGTGCTATAAGGACGGGGGGGTACAATGAGCAGTTCTTC
CDR3aa: CSAIRTGGYNEQFF

abundance: NA
j_gene: TRBJ2-7
d_gene: TRBD2
len: 13
v_gene: TRBV5-8
CDR3nt: TGTGCCAGCAGCGGTCTTGCGGGAGACGAGCAGTACTTC
CDR3aa: CASSGLAGDEQYF

abundance: NA
j_gene: TRBJ2-1
d_gene: NA
len: 16
v_gene: TRBV4-3
CDR3nt: TGCGCCAGCAGCCAAGATCCGGGAGTGGTAGTCAATGAGCAGTTCTTC
CDR3aa: CASSQDPGVVVNEQFF

abundance: few
j_gene: TRBJ2-7
d_gene: NA
len: 13
v_gene: TRBV7-2
CDR3nt: TGTGCCAGCAGCCTCCAGACGGACTACGAGCAGTACTTC
CDR3aa: CASSLQTDYEQYF

abundance: few
j_gene: TRBJ2-5
d_gene: NA
len: 13
v_gene: TRBV10-3
CDR3nt: TGTGCCATCAGTGAGTCGACACAAGAGACCCAGTACTTC
CDR3aa: CAISESTQETQYF

abundance: few
j_gene: TRBJ2-5
d_gene: TRBD1
len: 17
v_gene: TRBV25-1
CDR3nt: TGTGCCAGCAGCGATTTCCGGGGACAGGGAGAATCGGAGACCCAGTACTTC
CDR3aa: CASSDFRGQGESETQYF

abundance: NA
j_gene: TRBJ2-2
d_gene: TRBD2
len: 16
v_gene: TRBV20-1
CDR3nt: TGCAGTGCTAGAGCGGCGGGAGCCGCGAACACCGGGGAGCTGTTTTTT
CDR3aa: CSARAAGAANTGELFF

abundance: NA
j_gene: TRBJ2-1
d_gene: TRBD2
len: 16
v_gene: TRBV5-1
CDR3nt: TGCGCCAGCAGCAAACAAGCGGGAAGTGGAAACAATGAGCAGTTCTTC
CDR3aa: CASSKQAGSGNNEQFF

abundance: few
j_gene: TRBJ2-3
d_gene: NA
len: 16
v_gene: TRBV10-3
CDR3nt: TGTGCCATCAGTGAGGCGGGACCCGGATCCGCAGATACGCAGTATTTT
CDR3aa: CAISEAGPGSADTQYF

abundance: NA
j_gene: TRBJ2-4
d_gene: NA
len: 13
v_gene: TRBV7-9
CDR3nt: TGTGCCAACAGCTTGGGTGGGGCGAACATTCAGTACTTC
CDR3aa: CANSLGGANIQYF

abundance: NA
j_gene: TRBJ2-1
d_gene: TRBD2
len: 13
v_gene: TRBV29-1
CDR3nt: TGCAGCGTTGATAGCGGGAGTAGTAATGAGCAGTTCTTC
CDR3aa: CSVDSGSSNEQFF

abundance: NA
j_gene: TRBJ2-1
d_gene: TRBD2
len: 18
v_gene: TRBV7-9
CDR3nt: TGTGCCAGCAGCTCAACAGCCCTTAGCGGGAGCTCCTACAATGAGCAGTTCTTC
CDR3aa: CASSSTALSGSSYNEQFF

abundance: once
j_gene: TRBJ1-1
d_gene: TRBD1
len: 15
v_gene: TRBV27
CDR3nt: TGTGCCAGCACCAAGACAGGGGGCACGAACACTGAAGCTTTCTTT
CDR3aa: CASTKTGGTNTEAFF

abundance: NA
j_gene: TRBJ1-1
d_gene: NA
len: 14
v_gene: TRBV3-1
CDR3nt: TGTGCCAGCAGCCAAAACCGAGCGAACACTGAAGCTTTCTTT
CDR3aa: CASSQNRANTEAFF

abundance: NA
j_gene: TRBJ2-1
d_gene: TRBD2
len: 17
v_gene: TRBV15
CDR3nt: TGTGCCACAAGGGCTGGACGGGAGGGGAGCTCCTACAATGAGCAGTTCTTC
CDR3aa: CATRAGREGSSYNEQFF

abundance: many
j_gene: TRBJ1-2
d_gene: TRBD1
len: 14
v_gene: TRBV7-9
CDR3nt: TGTGCCAGCACAACCGGACAGGCCCCTCTGGGCTACACCTTC
CDR3aa: CASTTGQAPLGYTF

abundance: NA
j_gene: TRBJ2-2
d_gene: TRBD1
len: 15
v_gene: TRBV11-2
CDR3nt: TGTGCCAGCAGCTTAGGGGACAGGGTTAACGGGGAGCTGTTTTTT
CDR3aa: CASSLGDRVNGELFF

abundance: NA
j_gene: TRBJ2-4
d_gene: TRBD1
len: 18
v_gene: TRBV9
CDR3nt: TGTGCCAGCAGCGTAGCTTCCGGAACAGGGGAACCCAAAAACATTCAGTACTTC
CDR3aa: CASSVASGTGEPKNIQYF

abundance: NA
j_gene: TRBJ2-3
d_gene: TRBD2
len: 18
v_gene: TRBV6-2/TRBV6-3
CDR3nt: TGTGCCAGCAGATCTAGAGGACTAGCGGGCGCAAGCACAGATACGCAGTATTTT
CDR3aa: CASRSRGLAGASTDTQYF

abundance: NA
j_gene: TRBJ1-1
d_gene: NA
len: 14
v_gene: TRBV12-3/TRBV12-4
CDR3nt: TGTGCCAGCAGTCTATTTGGTGGCAGCTCCGAGGCTTTCTTT
CDR3aa: CASSLFGGSSEAFF

abundance: NA
j_gene: TRBJ2-5
d_gene: TRBD2
len: 14
v_gene: TRBV20-1
CDR3nt: TGCAGTGCGCCTAACATTGGGGGGGAAGAGACCCAGTACTTC
CDR3aa: CSAPNIGGEETQYF

abundance: NA
j_gene: TRBJ1-5
d_gene: NA
len: 14
v_gene: TRBV15
CDR3nt: TGTGCCACCAGCAGAGATTACAGTAATCAGCCCCAGCATTTT
CDR3aa: CATSRDYSNQPQHF

abundance: NA
j_gene: TRBJ2-5
d_gene: TRBD2
len: 14
v_gene: TRBV20-1
CDR3nt: TGCAGCCCTGGGACTAGCGGGAGTGGAGAGACCCAGTACTTC
CDR3aa: CSPGTSGSGETQYF

abundance: NA
j_gene: TRBJ2-5
d_gene: TRBD1
len: 17
v_gene: TRBV4-2
CDR3nt: TGTGGCAGCAGCCAAGACGTGGGACAGGGGTTCCAAGAGACCCAGTACTTC
CDR3aa: CGSSQDVGQGFQETQYF

abundance: NA
j_gene: TRBJ2-5
d_gene: NA
len: 14
v_gene: TRBV7-2
CDR3nt: TGTGCCAGCAGCAATAATATTGGTTTGGAGACCCAGTACTTC
CDR3aa: CASSNNIGLETQYF

abundance: NA
j_gene: TRBJ2-5
d_gene: NA
len: 12
v_gene: TRBV20-1
CDR3nt: TGCAGTGCTCGTTCCCGAAAGGAGACCCAGTACTTC
CDR3aa: CSARSRKETQYF

abundance: NA
j_gene: TRBJ2-6
d_gene: TRBD2
len: 17
v_gene: TRBV24-1
CDR3nt: TGTGCCACCAGTGGGACTAGCGGGGGGTCTGGGGCCAACGTCCTGACTTTC
CDR3aa: CATSGTSGGSGANVLTF

abundance: NA
j_gene: TRBJ2-7
d_gene: TRBD2
len: 15
v_gene: TRBV3-1
CDR3nt: TGTGCCAGCAGCCAGAGTCCCAGCGGGAGATACGAGCAGTACTTC
CDR3aa: CASSQSPSGRYEQYF

abundance: NA
j_gene: TRBJ2-3
d_gene: TRBD2
len: 15
v_gene: TRBV7-2
CDR3nt: TGTGCCAGCAGCCTTAATGGGGGGGGTATAGATACGCAGTATTTT
CDR3aa: CASSLNGGGIDTQYF

abundance: NA
j_gene: TRBJ2-3
d_gene: TRBD2
len: 15
v_gene: TRBV7-2
CDR3nt: TGTGCCAGCAAGAAAGGACTAGGCAACACAGATACGCAGTATTTT
CDR3aa: CASKKGLGNTDTQYF

abundance: NA
j_gene: TRBJ1-4
d_gene: NA
len: 15
v_gene: TRBV7-9
CDR3nt: TGTGCCAGCAGCCCAATATTAGGGGCCCGAGGGGAACTGTTTTTT
CDR3aa: CASSPILGARGELFF

abundance: NA
j_gene: TRBJ2-7
d_gene: TRBD2
len: 13
v_gene: TRBV20-1
CDR3nt: TGCAGTGCACCGACTAGCGGGGACGCCGAGCAGTACTTC
CDR3aa: CSAPTSGDAEQYF

abundance: NA
j_gene: TRBJ2-3
d_gene: NA
len: 14
v_gene: TRBV27
CDR3nt: TGTGCCAGCAGGTGGGGTGTGGGCACAGATACGCAGTATTTT
CDR3aa: CASRWGVGTDTQYF

abundance: NA
j_gene: TRBJ2-7
d_gene: TRBD2
len: 16
v_gene: TRBV6-2/TRBV6-3
CDR3nt: TGTGCCAGCAGTTACGCAAGGACTAGCGGGGGCTCAGCGCAGTACTTC
CDR3aa: CASSYARTSGGSAQYF

abundance: NA
j_gene: TRBJ1-1
d_gene: NA
len: 13
v_gene: TRBV7-7
CDR3nt: TGTGCTAGCAGCTTAAACCGGGACGGTGAAGCTTTCTTT
CDR3aa: CASSLNRDGEAFF